This T cell receptor beta chain appears in the sequencing data of a study of blood T cell repertoires in COVID-19. The wider study: Material from acute and convalescent COVID-19 was sourced from the United States, Italy and Spain. The analysed material was cDNA or gDNA that came from T cells, B-cell-depleted T cells, or PBMCs.

Study processing details: Amplification of reference gene primers was used by the study to estimate nucleated cell counts. The method was immunoSEQ multiplex PCR; TCRdb's version includes in-frame clones alone and lacks a portion of them. That table gives V, J and clone size, and the DNA gave D and trimming. Of 140,000 or so clones listed, almost 85% are singletons. V gave up 6 bases and J gave up 0 bases; unmatched junction bases: 8. In germline, CDR1 is KGHSH, CDR2 LQKENI. The CDR3 sequence is 16 residues long. The chain links TRBV18 to TRBJ1-3, with TRBD1 identical over 7 bases. Sequencing was performed on peripheral blood. The origin of this receptor is a man in his fifties or sixties with acute or convalescent COVID-19. CDR3 sequence: CASSPKGASSGNTIYF. The CDR3 DNA is TGTGCCAGCTCTCCCAAGGGGGCGTCCTCTGGAAACACCATATATTTT.